This entry is about one T cell receptor beta chain. Its matching antigen is unknown. V was pared by 10 bases and J by 7 bases, with 9 bases of the junction left unmatched. Germline V gene sequence: CDR1 MNHEY, CDR2 SVGAGI. The CDR3 covers 13 residues. An equimolar mix of two oligonucleotides served as the beta constant-region primer for TRBC1 and TRBC2. Nested alpha and beta constant-region primers with the SP2 primer drove four PCR rounds on ligated cDNA. Each CDR3 protein is one row after TCRdb ran MiXCR on the UMI-ligation and nested PCR reads. The sample records over 130,000 distinct CDR3 sequences, 15% to 25% being singletons. The source of the sample is a study of naive and memory T cell subsets. Study-wide results and caveats: Over 85% of naive TCR sequences appeared only once, unlike memory subsets. Naive repertoires, especially CD8, held a few larger clonotypes, possibly memory cells re-expressing CD45RA.

This TCR was recovered from a human donor in good health. The specimen was naive CD8+ T cells from blood. The chain couples TRBV6-5 to TRBJ1-4; 7 bases fit TRBD1. The CDR3 sequence: CATTGTGGEKLFF. The DNA for the CDR3 is TGTGCCACGACAGGGACTGGTGGTGAAAAACTGTTTTTT.